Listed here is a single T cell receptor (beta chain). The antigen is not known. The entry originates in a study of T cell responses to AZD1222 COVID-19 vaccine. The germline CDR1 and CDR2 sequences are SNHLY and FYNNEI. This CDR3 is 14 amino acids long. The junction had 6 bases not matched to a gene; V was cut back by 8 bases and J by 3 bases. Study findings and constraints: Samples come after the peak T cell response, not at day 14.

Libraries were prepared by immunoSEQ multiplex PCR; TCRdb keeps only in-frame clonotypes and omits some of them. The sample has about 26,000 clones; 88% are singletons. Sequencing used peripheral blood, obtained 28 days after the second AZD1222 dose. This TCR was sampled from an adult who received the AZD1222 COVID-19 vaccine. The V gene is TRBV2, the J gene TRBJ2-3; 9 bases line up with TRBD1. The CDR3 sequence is CASAWGQGTDTQYF. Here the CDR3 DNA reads TGTGCCAGCGCTTGGGGACAGGGTACAGATACGCAGTATTTT.